This TCR beta chain was sequenced for a study of CD8+ T cells in alopecia areata. The study, taken as a whole, reports: Mice showed clearer TCR sharing than patients did, a gap that was possibly HLA-related. It was lesional scalp, especially alopecia totalis/universalis, that showed higher clonality than normal scalp.

Note on this clone: Antigen specificity is unknown.

This CDR3 is built from 13 residues. Germline V CDR1 and CDR2: SGHTA, FQGNSA. Trimming took off 5 bases at V and 1 base at J, with 8 bases between the two ends. Extracted from the samples, RNA was reverse transcribed into cDNA to serve as the sequencing template. TCRdb's copy holds only in-frame clones and misses some; the assay was immunoSEQ multiplex PCR. The table has approximately 150,000 clones, about 47% seen once. Here the sequenced sample was CD4+ T cells sorted from blood, taken at week 0. The chain carries TRBV7-2 and TRBJ2-5; no clear D gene. The TCR originated in a human donor with alopecia areata. CDR3 sequence: CASSPSRQETQYF. The CDR3 region has the DNA TGTGCCAGCAGCCCGTCACGCCAAGAGACCCAGTACTTC.